Detailed here is one T cell receptor (beta chain). The CDR3 spans 12 residues. The V gene lost 4 bases and the J gene lost 1 base, with 5 bases spanning the gap. The germline CDR1 and CDR2 sequences are SGDLS and YYNGEE. The data stem from a study of cytomegalovirus exposure and HLA in healthy donors. PCR employed 60 Vbeta and 13 Jbeta primers. Assay used: immunoSEQ multiplex PCR; TCRdb lists only in-frame clones, some missing. The table has about 100,000 clones, 60% to 75% seen once. The sample comprised PBMCs. The receptor's source is a woman aged 40 to 50 in good health and CMV-seronegative. J is TRBJ2-5 and V is TRBV9; D gene uncertain. The CDR3 sequence: CASSHSQETQYF. The CDR3 coding sequence is TGTGCCAGCAGCCACAGCCAAGAGACCCAGTACTTC.